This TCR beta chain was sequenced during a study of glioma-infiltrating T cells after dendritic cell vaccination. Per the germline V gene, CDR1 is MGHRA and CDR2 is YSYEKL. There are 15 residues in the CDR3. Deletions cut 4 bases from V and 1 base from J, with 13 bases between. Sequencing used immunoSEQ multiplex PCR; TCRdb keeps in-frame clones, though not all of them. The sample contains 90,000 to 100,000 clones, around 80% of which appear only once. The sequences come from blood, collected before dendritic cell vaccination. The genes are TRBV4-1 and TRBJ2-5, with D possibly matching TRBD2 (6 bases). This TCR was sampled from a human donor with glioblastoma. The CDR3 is CASSRTGEVQETQYF. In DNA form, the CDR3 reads TGCGCCAGCAGCCGAACGGGAGAGGTCCAAGAGACCCAGTACTTC.